The entry below gives a single TCR beta chain sequence along with its context. As yet, its antigen is unknown. The sample is drawn from a study of a mutant IDH1 vaccine in newly diagnosed glioma. Background on the study: Vaccines were first given 4-6 weeks after radiotherapy alone, or with temozolomide cycles. Treated patients had a mean age of approximately 40 years and an approximately 62% male, 37.5% female split. The timing of visit V12 was week 35, and that of visit V13 was week 47.

Indicated time point: week 47, end of study. A 20-mer mutant IDH1 peptide at 300 ug was injected subcutaneously with topical imiquimod. The patients were given eight vaccinations, one each in weeks 1, 3, 5, 7, 11, 15, 19 and 23. The CDR3 sequence is 14 residues long. After removal of 6 bases from V and 2 bases from J, the junction contained 4 bases not matched to a gene. The germline CDR1 and CDR2 sequences are SNHLY and FYNNEI. Using immunoSEQ multiplex PCR, the repertoire was profiled, and TCRdb retains in-frame clones only, with some absent. Of 45,000 to 65,000 clones detected, 65% appear once; the ten largest clones hold roughly 5%.

Material: peripheral blood mononuclear cells (PBMCs), obtained from a glioma patient whose treatment included an IDH1 peptide vaccine. The receptor's source is a man aged 35 to 55 with glioma. Some clones in this sample may be carry-over from other donors' samples. This chain uses TRBV2 with TRBJ1-5, with 7 nucleotides matching TRBD1. The CDR3 nucleotides are TGTGCCAGCAGACGACAGGGTGGCAATCAGCCCCAGCATTTT. Its translation: CASRRQGGNQPQHF. Using reference TRBV2 and TRBJ1-5 for the parts outside the CDR3, the full variable domain is EPEVTQTPSHQVTQMGQEVILRCVPISNHLYFYWYRQILGQKVEFLVSFYNNEISEKSEIFDDQFSVERPDGSNFTLKIRSTKLEDSAMYFCASRRQGGNQPQHFGDGTRLSIL.